This T cell receptor beta chain was recovered during a study of blood T cell repertoires in COVID-19. As processed by the authors: For nucleated cells, counts were estimated from reference gene primer amplification. Using immunoSEQ multiplex PCR, the repertoire was profiled, and TCRdb retains in-frame clones only, with some absent. Clone size and the V and J calls come from that table; the DNA yielded D and trimming. Of about 200,000 clones listed, about 82% are singletons. J was trimmed by 6 bases and V by 3 bases; bases with no gene match: 5. The CDR3 length is 14 residues. CDR1 and CDR2 from the germline V gene are MDHEN and SYDVKM.

The sequencing sample was made of PBMCs or T cells enriched from blood (not recorded which). The clonotype originates from a man between 35 and 55 years old with acute COVID-19. The chain has TRBV28 and TRBJ2-3; 8 bases are shared with TRBD2. The CDR3, as DNA: TGTGCCAGCAGTTTGAGTGGCGGGAGGGATACGCAGTATTTT. This codes for CASSLSGGRDTQYF. The whole variable domain, filled in from reference TRBV28 and TRBJ2-3, reads DVKVTQSSRYLVKRTGEKVFLECVQDMDHENMFWYRQDPGLGLRLIYFSYDVKMKEKGDIPEGYSVSREKKERFSLILESASTNQTSMYLCASSLSGGRDTQYFGPGTRLTVL.